A selection of T cell receptor beta chains follows, all from one sample in a study of T cells in tuberculosis. The table came from immunoSEQ multiplex PCR; TCRdb's copy has only in-frame clones and leaves some out. Found here are 20,000 to 25,000 clones, more than 80% of them singletons; the top ten hold about 15%. Sequencing input: PBMCs. These receptor sequences come from a donor aged 10 to 29 with latent tuberculosis or without tuberculosis infection. Each CDR3 is given with its conserved first and last residue. The D gene is left open where the match is weak. Part of the rows lack a size; the others show once, few, many or a class for expanded clones.

d_gene | j_gene | abundance | v_gene | CDR3nt | CDR3aa
- | TRBJ2-6 | - | TRBV4-1 | TGCGCCAGCAGCCTGCGGGACTCGTCAAGCTCTGGGGCCAACGTCCTGACTTTC | CASSLRDSSSSGANVLTF
TRBD2 | TRBJ2-1 | - | TRBV4-1 | TGCGCCAGCAGCCAAGACGGGACTAGCGGGGGTAGCTCCTACAATGAGCAGTTCTTC | CASSQDGTSGGSSYNEQFF
TRBD2 | TRBJ2-5 | - | TRBV7-2 | TGTGCCAGCAGCTCAGCAGGCGGGGGTGTTTTAGAGACCCAGTACTTC | CASSSAGGGVLETQYF
TRBD2 | TRBJ2-5 | - | TRBV19 | TGTGCCACCCGTCGACTAGCGGGGGAAGAGACCCAGTACTTC | CATRRLAGEETQYF
TRBD1 | TRBJ2-7 | - | TRBV7-2 | TGTGCCAGCAGCTCGGCCAAGTCGGGACAGAAAACCACCTACGAGCAGTACTTC | CASSSAKSGQKTTYEQYF
- | TRBJ2-1 | - | TRBV18 | TGTGCCAGCTCACCAAGGGGGACCCCTCGGCGAAATGAGCAGTTCTTC | CASSPRGTPRRNEQFF
TRBD1 | TRBJ1-2 | few | TRBV4-2 | TGTGCCAGCAGCCAGGGGACAGGGGTGGACTATGGCTACACCTTC | CASSQGTGVDYGYTF
TRBD2 | TRBJ2-3 | - | TRBV5-1 | TGCGCCAGCAGCTTGGTGGCAGGACTAGGCACAGATACGCAGTATTTT | CASSLVAGLGTDTQYF
- | TRBJ1-6 | - | TRBV30 | TGTGCCTCCCAGGAGGCGAAAAGCGTCAATTCACCCCTCCACTTT | CASQEAKSVNSPLHF
- | TRBJ1-4 | - | TRBV12-5 | TGTGCTAGTGGTTTGGCATTAATCGGGGTTGCAACTAATGAAAAACTGTTTTTT | CASGLALIGVATNEKLFF
- | TRBJ1-3 | - | TRBV19 | TGTGCCAGTAGCCCTGACAGCACCTATGGAAACACCATATATTTT | CASSPDSTYGNTIYF
TRBD1 | TRBJ2-3 | - | TRBV28 | TGTGCCAGCAGAAAGCAGGGGGCAGATACGCAGTATTTT | CASRKQGADTQYF
- | TRBJ2-5 | - | TRBV5-8 | TGTGCCAGCAGCCCTAGTTTCCCGGGAGAGACCCAGTACTTC | CASSPSFPGETQYF
TRBD2 | TRBJ2-1 | - | TRBV5-1 | TGCGCCAGCAGCATCCGAAGCGGGGTTTACAATGAGCAGTTCTTC | CASSIRSGVYNEQFF
- | TRBJ2-3 | - | TRBV7-2 | TGTGCCAGCAGCTGGGGGACTCTTCGGGGCACAGATACGCAGTATTTT | CASSWGTLRGTDTQYF
TRBD1 | TRBJ1-4 | - | TRBV2 | TGTGCCAGCAGCTCCCAGGGGGGAAACGAAAAACTGTTTTTT | CASSSQGGNEKLFF
- | TRBJ1-1 | - | TRBV30 | TGTGCCTGGAGTAATACACGTGAAGCTTTCTTT | CAWSNTREAFF
TRBD2 | TRBJ2-7 | - | TRBV6-4 | TGTGCCAGCCGCGTATGGGAGGGATCCTACGAGCAGTACTTC | CASRVWEGSYEQYF
TRBD1 | TRBJ1-2 | - | TRBV4-3 | TGCGCCAGCAGCCAAGACTCGGGTAGGACAGGGGGCGGCTATGGCTACACCTTC | CASSQDSGRTGGGYGYTF
- | TRBJ2-1 | - | TRBV11-2 | TGTGCCAGCAGCTTAGAAAGTAGCGGAAATGAGCAGTTCTTC | CASSLESSGNEQFF
TRBD1 | TRBJ2-2 | - | TRBV6-5 | TGTGCCAGCAGGGGACAGCGAACCACCGGGGAGCTGTTTTTT | CASRGQRTTGELFF
- | TRBJ1-1 | - | TRBV4-3 | TGCGCCAGCAGCCAAGATGTGGGGAGCCCTGACACTGAAGCTTTCTTT | CASSQDVGSPDTEAFF
TRBD1 | TRBJ1-5 | - | TRBV7-2 | TGTGCCAGCAGCCCAACACAGGGGAATCAGCCCCAGCATTTT | CASSPTQGNQPQHF
- | TRBJ1-1 | - | TRBV9 | TGTGCCAGCAGCGTAACGCAGGGGACTGAAGCTTTCTTT | CASSVTQGTEAFF
TRBD1 | TRBJ1-2 | - | TRBV7-2 | TGTGCCAGCAGCTTAGCCAGACAGGGCCATAGGGGCTACACCTTC | CASSLARQGHRGYTF
TRBD1 | TRBJ1-6 | once | TRBV19 | TGTGCCAGTAGTCCCGGGACAGGGTTTGAGGCACCCCTCCACTTT | CASSPGTGFEAPLHF
- | TRBJ1-5 | few | TRBV6-5 | TGTGCCAGCAGCCTCCGGTGGAGTAGCAATCAGCCCCAGCATTTT | CASSLRWSSNQPQHF